This T cell receptor beta chain was captured in a study of TIL therapy for anti-PD-1-resistant metastatic lung cancer (TCRdb year 2021). A note on the overall study: Enrolled patients had a median age of about 50 years (range about 38-85) and a median tumor PD-L1 proportion score of approximately 6%. T cell receptor beta sequencing of tumor and peripheral blood was used to follow clonotypes across the tumor, the expanded TIL product and serial blood samples. Most of the cohort had lung adenocarcinoma, several tumors were EGFR-mutant and two were ALK-rearranged, and half of the patients were current or former smokers. Across the cohort, whole-exome sequencing showed a median non-synonymous tumor mutation burden of about 1.5 mutations per megabase. Overall results and qualifications from the work: Clonal turnover during TIL culture was high, and many clones enriched in the product were not detected in the baseline tumor, suggesting clonal contraction instead of faithful expansion. The cohort was highly selected, with more treatment-naive, never-smoker and oncogene-addicted patients than typical, limiting generalizability. The study protocol defined all tumor marker inferences as exploratory. Higher clonality and lower diversity were observed in expanded TIL cultures than in baseline intratumoral T cells (median clonality around 5.7% vs 31%, p < 0.0001).

The time point label, as the study defines it: pre-treatment sample, taken before nivolumab and TIL therapy. The baseline tumor samples were excised metastases, mostly pleural nodules or supraclavicular lymph nodes, taken from the same resection that was used to grow TIL. Tumors were harvested before any PD-1/PD-L1 blockade; patients then received nivolumab, and those progressing received lymphodepletion, expanded TIL infusion and IL-2. Adults with stage 4 NSCLC were enrolled in a dual-center phase I trial from 2017 to early 2020. Samples were obtained from a single-arm, open-label phase I trial in which tumor-infiltrating lymphocyte therapy with nivolumab was evaluated in advanced non-small cell lung cancer. Parts of each resected tumor were snap-frozen in liquid nitrogen and kept at -80 degrees C. Tumor regions of interest were selected on H&E sections by laser-capture macrodissection, were pulverized into 15 mg aliquots, and were extracted with Qiagen Allprep kits.

TCR beta CDR3 regions were amplified from genomic DNA with the immunoSEQ v3 hsTCRB kit using bias-controlled multiplex PCR. TCR libraries were sequenced on an Illumina NextSeq 500 to approximately 1.8 million read pairs for survey level or about 5-6.5 million for deep level. The source study handled its data this way. V, D and J genes were assigned, non-productive sequences were removed, and clonality was reported by immunoSEQ Analyzer software. Repertoires were compared by productive Simpson clonality and by the Morisita overlap index of productive TRB rearrangements between infused TIL and blood. Imported from immuneACCESS, the table was reduced by TCRdb to in-frame sequences with V and J called. These copies leave out some clones; in studies compared against another copy, an unresolved V gene accounts for under half, and the cause of the remainder is not known. V, J and clone size were drawn from that table, and D and trimming were deduced from the DNA. Across this sample there are 95,000 or so clones, with 50% to 70% seen only once. Of the sample, over 9.5% is held by the ten largest clones.

From V the trimming removes 10 bases and from J it removes 2 bases, while the gene matches leave 19 bases of the junction unaccounted for. The CDR3, from cysteine to phenylalanine, totals 17 residues. CDR3 DNA only is kept here, 51 bases in frame from base 1. Based on the germline V gene, the CDR1 and CDR2 sequences are MGHRA and YSYEKL. This clone was detected only a few times. What this receptor recognizes is not known. It has no much larger one-base neighbor in the sample; base qualities were not kept. This clonotype originated in a person aged 25 to 79 with non-small cell lung cancer. The V and J segments used are TRBV4-1 and TRBJ2-7, with 8 middle bases fitting TRBD1. The material sequenced was tumor tissue, taken at baseline. The nucleotide sequence reads as follows: TGCGCCACCTCTGGGACAGGCCACGCTTCAACTCCCTACGAGCAGTACTTC. It is translated as CATSGTGHASTPYEQYF.